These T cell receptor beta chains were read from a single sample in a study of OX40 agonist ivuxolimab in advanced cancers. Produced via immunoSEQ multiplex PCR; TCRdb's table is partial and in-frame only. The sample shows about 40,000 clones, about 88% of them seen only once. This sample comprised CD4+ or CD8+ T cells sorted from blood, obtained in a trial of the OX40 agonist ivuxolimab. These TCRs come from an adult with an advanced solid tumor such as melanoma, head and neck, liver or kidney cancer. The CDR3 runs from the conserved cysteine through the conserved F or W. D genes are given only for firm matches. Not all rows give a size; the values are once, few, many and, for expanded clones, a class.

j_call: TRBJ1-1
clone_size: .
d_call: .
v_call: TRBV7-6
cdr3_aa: CASSLAVSAGLNTEAFF
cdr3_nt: TGTGCCAGCAGCTTAGCGGTCAGCGCAGGGCTTAACACTGAAGCTTTCTTT

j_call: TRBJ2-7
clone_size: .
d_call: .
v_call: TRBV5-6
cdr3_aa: CASSPGSSYEQYF
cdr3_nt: TGTGCCAGCAGCCCCGGGAGTTCCTACGAGCAGTACTTC

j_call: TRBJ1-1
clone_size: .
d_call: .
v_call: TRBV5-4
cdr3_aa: CASSRGEGTEAFF
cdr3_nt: TGTGCCAGCAGCCGCGGCGAGGGCACTGAAGCTTTCTTT

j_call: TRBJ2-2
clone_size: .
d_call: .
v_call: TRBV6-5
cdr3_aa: CASSYSIQPNTGELFF
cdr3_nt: TGTGCCAGCAGTTACTCGATTCAACCGAACACCGGGGAGCTGTTTTTT

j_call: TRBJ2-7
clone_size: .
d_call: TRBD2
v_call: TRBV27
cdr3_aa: CASSSHLLARSYEQYF
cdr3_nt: TGTGCCAGCAGTTCCCACTTACTAGCGCGAAGCTACGAGCAGTACTTC

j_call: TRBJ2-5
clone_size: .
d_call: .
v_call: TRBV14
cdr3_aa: CASSHYAGATGETQYF
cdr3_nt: TGTGCCAGCAGCCACTACGCAGGGGCCACGGGCGAGACCCAGTACTTC

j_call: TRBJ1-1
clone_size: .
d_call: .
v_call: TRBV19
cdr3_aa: CASSNAGRGGTEAFF
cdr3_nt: TGTGCCAGTAGTAATGCGGGCAGGGGCGGTACTGAAGCTTTCTTT

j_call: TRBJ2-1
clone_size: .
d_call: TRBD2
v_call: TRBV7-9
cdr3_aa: CASSHLEGSGSSNEQFF
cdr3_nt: TGTGCCAGCAGCCACCTCGAGGGGAGCGGGAGTTCGAATGAGCAGTTCTTC

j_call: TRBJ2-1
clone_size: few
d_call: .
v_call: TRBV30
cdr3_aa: CAWSSQGNEQFF
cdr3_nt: TGTGCCTGGAGTAGCCAGGGAAATGAGCAGTTCTTC

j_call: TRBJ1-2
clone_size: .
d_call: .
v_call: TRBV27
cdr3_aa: CASAYHEGEVGYTF
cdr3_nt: TGTGCCAGCGCCTATCATGAAGGGGAGGTTGGCTACACCTTC

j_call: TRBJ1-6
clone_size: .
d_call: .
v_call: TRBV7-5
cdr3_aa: CASRYSGTDNSPLHF
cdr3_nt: TGTGCCAGCAGGTATTCCGGGACAGATAATTCACCCCTCCACTTT

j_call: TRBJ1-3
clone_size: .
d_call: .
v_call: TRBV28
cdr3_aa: CASRTESGNTIYF
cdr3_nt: TGTGCCAGCAGGACGGAATCTGGAAACACCATATATTTT

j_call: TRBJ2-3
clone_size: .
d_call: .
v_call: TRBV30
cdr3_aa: CAWSAGSGTDTQYF
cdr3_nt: TGTGCCTGGAGTGCTGGTAGCGGCACAGATACGCAGTATTTT

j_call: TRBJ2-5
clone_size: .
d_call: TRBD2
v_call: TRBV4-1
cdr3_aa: CASSQGNLAAQETQYF
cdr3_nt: TGCGCCAGCAGCCAAGGGAACCTAGCGGCCCAAGAGACCCAGTACTTC

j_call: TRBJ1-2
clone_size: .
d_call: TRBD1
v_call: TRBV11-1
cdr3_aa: CASTFGTGSYGYTF
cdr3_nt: TGTGCCAGCACCTTCGGGACAGGTTCTTATGGCTACACCTTC

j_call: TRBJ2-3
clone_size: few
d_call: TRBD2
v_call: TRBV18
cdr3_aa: CASSPQRGADTQYF
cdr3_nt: TGTGCCAGCTCACCACAGCGGGGGGCCGATACGCAGTATTTT

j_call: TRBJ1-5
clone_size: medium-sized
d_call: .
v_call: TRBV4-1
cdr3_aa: CASSQGGSGSNQPQHF
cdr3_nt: TGCGCCAGCAGCCAAGGGGGTAGCGGTAGCAATCAGCCCCAGCATTTT

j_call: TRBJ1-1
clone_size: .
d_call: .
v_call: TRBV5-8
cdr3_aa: CASSFTGPTEAFF
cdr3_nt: TGTGCCAGCAGCTTTACAGGGCCAACTGAAGCTTTCTTT

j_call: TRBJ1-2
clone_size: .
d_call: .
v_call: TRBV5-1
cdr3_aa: CASSHWFGGTNGYTF
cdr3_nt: TGCGCCAGCAGCCATTGGTTTGGAGGGACTAATGGCTACACCTTC

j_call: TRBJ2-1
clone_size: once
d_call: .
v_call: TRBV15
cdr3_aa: CATSGTASSYNEQFF
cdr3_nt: TGTGCCACCAGCGGGACTGCCAGCTCCTACAATGAGCAGTTCTTC

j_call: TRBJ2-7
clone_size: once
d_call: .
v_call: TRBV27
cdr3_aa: CASSSPGRYSYEQYF
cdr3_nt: TGTGCCAGCAGCTCGCCGGGACGGTACTCCTACGAGCAGTACTTC

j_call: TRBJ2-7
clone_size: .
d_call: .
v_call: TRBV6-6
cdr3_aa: CASLTGSYEQYF
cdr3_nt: TGTGCCAGCTTAACGGGATCCTACGAGCAGTACTTC

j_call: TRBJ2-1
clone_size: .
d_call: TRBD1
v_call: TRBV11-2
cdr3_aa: CASSSSGTGSEQFF
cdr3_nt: TGTGCCAGCAGCTCCTCCGGGACAGGGAGTGAGCAGTTCTTC

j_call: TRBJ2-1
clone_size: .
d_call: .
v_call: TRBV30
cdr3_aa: CAWSADSYEQFF
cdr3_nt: TGTGCCTGGAGTGCGGACTCCTATGAGCAGTTCTTC

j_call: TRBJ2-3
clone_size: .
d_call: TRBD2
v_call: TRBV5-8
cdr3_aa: CASSLRASGRAHTDTQYF
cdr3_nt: TGTGCCAGCAGCTTGAGGGCTAGCGGGAGGGCTCACACAGATACGCAGTATTTT

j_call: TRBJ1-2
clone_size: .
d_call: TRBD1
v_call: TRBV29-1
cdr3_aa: CSVEERDRDYGYTF
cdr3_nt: TGCAGCGTTGAAGAGAGGGACAGGGACTATGGCTACACCTTC